This entry concerns a single T cell receptor beta chain. Its antigen is still unknown. CDR1 is SQVTM and CDR2 is ANQGSEA in the germline V gene. CDR3 size: 16 residues. The germline V and J ends were trimmed by 8 bases and 0 bases, with 22 bases remaining between them. The data belong to a study of T cells in Graves' hyperthyroidism and ophthalmopathy. Study results and limitations: In simple terms, a model built on 13 V-J features told ophthalmopathy apart from stable hyperthyroidism. With a median lead of about 6.9 months before onset, the model predicted ophthalmopathy.

Amplified regions were TCR beta CDR3 sequences from RNA transcripts. Carried out on the TCR CDR3, a first-round RT-PCR used the HTBI primer set. TCRdb called the multiplex PCR reads again in MiXCR, with one record for every CDR3 protein. The table includes 530,000 or so distinct CDR3 sequences, just over 45% detected once. The chain joins TRBV29-1 to TRBJ1-1; D call uncertain. The origin of this receptor is a woman between 18 and 29 years old with Graves' hyperthyroidism. The sample taken for sequencing was peripheral blood or thyroid tissue (not recorded which). Here the CDR3 DNA reads TGCAGCCAAGACTCCCCCGGCAAGGTGCTGAACACTGAAGCTTTCTTT. Its translation: CSQDSPGKVLNTEAFF.